This is a list of T cell receptor beta chains from one sample in a study of early T cells in non-severe SARS-CoV-2 infection. TCRdb reprocessed the 5' RACE reads with MiXCR, giving one entry per CDR3 protein. The table has under 85,000 distinct CDR3 sequences, 11% to 15% seen once. The sample was whole blood. Receptors were obtained from an adult who was a healthcare worker with PCR-confirmed SARS-CoV-2 infection or an uninfected control (not recorded which). Both conserved end residues are trimmed from each CDR3. Clone sizes are given selectively: once, few, many, or a class where the clone is expanded.

clone_size cdr3_length j_call v_call cdr3_aa
few 13 TRBJ2-7 TRBV5-1 ASSLALASAYEQY
- 9 TRBJ2-3 TRBV6-2/TRBV6-3 ASSQSDTQY
- 13 TRBJ1-1 TRBV5-1 ASTLASGIVTEAF
many 12 TRBJ2-1 TRBV7-2 ASSLGADYNEQF
few 14 TRBJ1-1 TRBV5-1 ASSLRTGRMNTEAF
- 10 TRBJ1-2 TRBV28 AHAEAWDGYT
many 12 TRBJ1-1 TRBV27 ASSWAVGVTEAF
- 13 TRBJ2-3 TRBV7-2 ASSPQRGLSDTQY
few 12 TRBJ2-5 TRBV29-1 SVAATGVQETQY
- 9 TRBJ1-1 TRBV2 ASRDRAGAF
- 11 TRBJ2-1 TRBV6-1 ASSDVSNREQF